This passage covers 27 T cell receptor beta chains from one sample sequenced in a study of shared clonotypes between healthy human individuals. Sequenced by immunoSEQ multiplex PCR; TCRdb stores in-frame clones only, minus some. The data show around 1.4 million clones, around 98.5% seen once. The sample consisted of naive CD4+ T cells sorted from blood. Subset of the sample: CD45RA+ positively selected. The receptors come from a man younger than 45 in good health.

The chain employs TRBV29-1 and TRBJ1-5; 8 bases match TRBD1. V gave up 6 bases and J gave up 6 bases; unmatched junction bases: 16. This CDR3 has 16 amino acids. Germline assignment: CDR1 SQVTM and CDR2 ANQGSEA. The CDR3 nucleotides read TGCAGCGTCGTAGACAGGGGCGACAGGAACGGTCAGCCCCAGCATTTT. It translates to CSVVDRGDRNGQPQHF.

The CDR3 coding sequence is TGTGCCAGCAGGCGGGAGGGCGCAGAGACCCAGTACTTC. Translating gives CASRREGAETQYF. The chain employs TRBV2 and TRBJ2-5, with TRBD2 matching over 9 bases. There are 13 residues in the CDR3. Germline CDR1 SNHLY, CDR2 FYNNEI. Trimming removed 6 bases from V and 4 bases from J; junction bases left unmatched: 3.

The rearrangement uses TRBV9 and TRBJ2-3, with no clear D. This CDR3 has 15 amino acids. In germline, CDR1 is SGDLS, CDR2 YYNGEE. The V and J ends lost 4 bases and 0 bases respectively, with 12 bases between them. The DNA of the CDR3 is TGTGCCAGCAGCCGGGCTCCGGTTAGCACAGATACGCAGTATTTT. Translating it yields CASSRAPVSTDTQYF.

The rearrangement joins TRBV28 to TRBJ2-7; tentatively, D is TRBD2 (6 bases). CDR3 length: 15 residues. CDR1 and CDR2 (germline): MDHEN, SYDVKM. The V end was cut by 3 bases, the J end by 0 bases, with 12 bases between. DNA for the CDR3: TGTGCCAGCAGTTTTGCTAGCGTGAGCTCCTACGAGCAGTACTTC. This translates into CASSFASVSSYEQYF.

The chain couples TRBV19 to TRBJ2-7; TRBD2 matches at 7 bases. Germline values: CDR1 LNHDA, CDR2 SQIVND (reference sequence). After removal of 3 bases from V and 1 base from J, the junction contained 6 bases not matched to a gene. The CDR3 contains 15 residues. In nucleotides, the CDR3 is TGTGCCAGTAGTATCGGGGGGAGTAGATCCTACGAGCAGTACTTC. Translated, it gives CASSIGGSRSYEQYF.

This clone was found a few times. The rearrangement links TRBV7-6 to TRBJ2-2; D remains unclear. The CDR3 consists of 14 residues. The germline V gene encodes CDR1 SGHVS and CDR2 FNYEAQ. Trimming removed 6 bases at V and 5 bases at J, with 13 bases between. DNA for the CDR3: TGTGCCAGCAGACGTGAAGTGGGGACCGGGGAGCTGTTTTTT. This codes for CASRREVGTGELFF.

This clone was observed once. The genes are TRBV30 and TRBJ1-5; D gene uncertain. The CDR3 has 14 residues. V gave up 3 bases and J gave up 8 bases, with 17 bases separating them. The germline gives CDR1 GTSNPN, CDR2 SVGIG (reference sequence). The CDR3: CAWSLGRTAEPQHF. As DNA, the CDR3 is TGTGCCTGGAGCCTTGGACGGACGGCCGAGCCCCAGCATTTT.

The chain joins TRBV11-3 to TRBJ2-7; D might be TRBD2 (6 bases). The CDR3 sequence is 16 residues long. Germline CDR1 reads SGHNT; CDR2 reads YENEEA. V was clipped by 5 bases and J by 5 bases, with 22 bases between them. CDR3 loop: CASSPGISGGVDEQYF. CDR3 bases: TGTGCCAGCAGCCCCGGGATCAGCGGCGGGGTGGACGAGCAGTACTTC.

V and J are TRBV6-5 and TRBJ2-3; 7 bases agree with TRBD2. The germline gives CDR1 MNHEY, CDR2 SVGAGI. The ends lost 3 bases at V and 2 bases at J; junction bases unmatched: 8. The CDR3 extends over 16 amino acids. CDR3 region: CASSYGARDYTDTQYF. In DNA form, the CDR3 reads TGTGCCAGCAGTTATGGGGCAAGGGACTACACAGATACGCAGTATTTT.

The J gene is TRBJ1-3, the V gene TRBV28; D is perhaps TRBD1 (5 bases). This CDR3 region has 16 residues. CDR1 and CDR2 (germline): MDHEN, SYDVKM. Trimming left V 6 bases short and J 4 bases short, with 19 bases between. The CDR3 spells CASRSGTGKSGNTIYF. The DNA for the CDR3 is TGTGCCAGCAGATCCGGGACTGGCAAATCCGGAAACACCATATATTTT.

This rearrangement joins TRBV28 to TRBJ2-1; 9 nucleotides line up with TRBD1. CDR1 is MDHEN, CDR2 SYDVKM, per germline. With V trimmed by 5 bases and J by 5 bases, 16 bases remained unmatched. The CDR3 loop spans 18 amino acids. The CDR3 reads CASSTSGTGFWDDNEQFF. The DNA for the CDR3 is TGTGCCAGCAGTACATCCGGGACAGGGTTTTGGGATGACAATGAGCAGTTCTTC.

The chain joins TRBV6-1 to TRBJ1-1; no reliable D call. Germline V gene lookup returns CDR1 MNHNS and CDR2 SASEGT. V lost 1 base and J lost 2, with 14 bases in between. The CDR3 extends over 16 amino acids. CDR3 nucleotide sequence: TGTGCCAGCAGTGAAGAGTCTTGGTACGGCAACACTGAAGCTTTCTTT. It codes for CASSEESWYGNTEAFF.

This sequence joins TRBV14 and TRBJ2-7; 10 positions agree with TRBD1. Per the germline V gene, CDR1 is SGHDN and CDR2 is FVKESK. The CDR3 runs to 18 residues. V lost 0 bases and J lost 4; bases outside the gene matches: 12. The CDR3 nucleotides are TGTGCCAGCAGCCAAGATCAACATAGGACAGGGGGAGTTTACGAGCAGTACTTC. As protein: CASSQDQHRTGGVYEQYF.

The rearrangement uses TRBV15 and TRBJ2-7; 9 bases match TRBD1. Germline V lookup: CDR1 LNHNV, CDR2 YYDKDF (reference sequence). Trimming took 2 bases from V and 6 from J; bases not matched to a gene: 5. This CDR3 has 14 amino acids. CDR3 region: CATSRNRGQGEQYF. CDR3 coding DNA: TGTGCCACCAGCAGAAACAGGGGGCAGGGCGAGCAGTACTTC.

The chain joins TRBV7-9 to TRBJ2-2; 10 bases line up with TRBD2. V gave up 3 bases and J gave up 5 bases; unmatched junction bases: 6. This CDR3 region has 16 residues. Germline values: CDR1 SEHNR, CDR2 FQNEAQ (reference sequence). In DNA, the CDR3 is TGTGCCAGCAGCTTCCCCTTTAGCGGGAGGACCGGGGAGCTGTTTTTT. This translates into CASSFPFSGRTGELFF. Based on the CDR3 plus reference TRBV7-9 and TRBJ2-2, the full variable domain is DTGVSQNPRHKITKRGQNVTFRCDPISEHNRLYWYRQTLGQGPEFLTYFQNEAQLEKSRLLSDRFSAERPKGSFSTLEIQRTEQGDSAMYLCASSFPFSGRTGELFFGEGSRLTVL.

The V and J genes are TRBV7-2 and TRBJ1-2, with 8 bases identical to TRBD1. V was clipped by 4 bases and J by 0 bases; unmatched bases: 1. CDR3 length equals 14 residues. CDR1 is SGHTA and CDR2 is FQGNSA in the germline V gene. The CDR3 sequence: CASSWTGTNYGYTF. CDR3 DNA: TGTGCCAGCAGCTGGACAGGGACTAACTATGGCTACACCTTC.

The chain carries TRBV4-3 and TRBJ2-1; 8 positions match TRBD1. Germline CDR1 and CDR2: LGHNA and YSLEER. The CDR3 runs to 15 residues. Trimming at V came to 1 base and at J to 10 bases, leaving 9 bases not matched to a gene. CDR3 amino acids: CASSQAGGQIGEQFF. As DNA, the CDR3 is TGCGCCAGCAGCCAAGCAGGGGGCCAGATAGGAGAGCAGTTCTTC.

The rearrangement joins TRBV10-1 to TRBJ1-1; TRBD1 might be the D (5 bases). Germline V gene sequence: CDR1 WNHNN, CDR2 SYGVQD (reference sequence). The germline V and J ends were trimmed by 6 bases and 1 base, with 9 bases remaining between them. CDR3 length: 13 residues. DNA of the CDR3: TGCGCCAGCAGAAGAGACAGGAACACTGAAGCTTTCTTT. It specifies CASRRDRNTEAFF.

V is TRBV9 and J is TRBJ1-1; D unresolved. V lost 4 bases, J lost 10 bases, and 14 bases lay in between. Germline CDR1 reads SGDLS; CDR2 reads YYNGEE. The CDR3 totals 12 residues. CDR3 nucleotide sequence: TGTGCCAGCAGCCCAACGGTGGGTGGAGCTTTCTTT. As protein: CASSPTVGGAFF.

The gene calls are TRBV18 and TRBJ2-5; the D gene is possibly TRBD1 (6 bases). The CDR3 extends over 12 amino acids. Trimming took off 6 bases at V and 3 bases at J, with 8 bases between the two ends. The germline V gene encodes CDR1 KGHSH and CDR2 LQKENI. The CDR3, as DNA: TGTGCCAGCTCCCAGGGGAAAGAGACCCAGTACTTC. Its translation: CASSQGKETQYF.

This chain joins TRBV6-6 and TRBJ1-3; D is possibly TRBD1 (6 bases). This CDR3 is built from 15 residues. The ends were cut back, 6 bases at V and 0 bases at J, with 12 bases in the middle. Germline V CDR1 and CDR2: MNHNY, SVGAGI (reference sequence). This CDR3 reads CASRDTGISGNTIYF. The CDR3 DNA reads TGTGCCAGCAGGGATACAGGGATCTCTGGAAACACCATATATTTT.

This chain joins TRBV5-1 and TRBJ2-3, with TRBD2 matching 9 bases. J gave up 1 base and V 4 bases, and 7 bases lay outside the gene matches. There are 16 residues in the CDR3. Germline loops: CDR1 SGHRS, CDR2 YFSETQ. This chain's CDR3 is CASSLAGQGGTDTQYF. DNA of the CDR3: TGCGCCAGCAGCCTAGCGGGACAAGGGGGCACAGATACGCAGTATTTT.

The V call is TRBV6-5, the J call TRBJ1-4; 7 bases line up with TRBD1. Germline CDR1 is MNHEY and CDR2 is SVGAGI. V trimming: 6 bases; J trimming: 4 bases; junction bases outside the gene matches: 8. CDR3 length: 15 residues. CDR3 sequence reads: CASRVADRSNEKLFF. Written as DNA, the CDR3 is TGTGCCAGCAGAGTGGCGGACAGGAGTAATGAAAAACTGTTTTTT.

The chain has TRBV5-1 and TRBJ1-2, with TRBD1 identical over 8 bases. The V segment lost 4 bases and the J segment 3 bases; nucleotides outside the gene matches: 5. Germline V lookup: CDR1 SGHRS, CDR2 YFSETQ. The CDR3 is made up of 14 amino acids. In nucleotides, the CDR3 is TGCGCCAGCAGCAATTCAGGGGGCGACTATGGCTACACCTTC. This translates into CASSNSGGDYGYTF.

The chain links TRBV7-2 to TRBJ1-2; perhaps TRBD1 as D (6 bases). Germline V gene data show CDR1 as SGHTA and CDR2 as FQGNSA. Between the trimmed V and J ends, which lost 5 bases and 6 bases, there was a span of 13 bases. This CDR3 spans 13 amino acids. In nucleotides, the CDR3 is TGTGCCAGCAGCCCCACCGACAGGAATGGCTACACCTTC. Translating gives CASSPTDRNGYTF.

The rearrangement joins TRBV2 to TRBJ2-7; D is possibly TRBD1 (6 bases). Germline CDR1 SNHLY, CDR2 FYNNEI. This CDR3 is 14 amino acids long. V was pared by 3 bases and J by 4 bases, with 13 bases between. CDR3 nucleotides: TGTGCCAGCAGTGAGGCAGGGGTTTCATACGAGCAGTACTTC. Translating gives CASSEAGVSYEQYF.

The rearrangement uses TRBV5-6 and TRBJ2-1; no firm D call. Germline CDR1 reads SGHDT; CDR2 reads YYEEEE. CDR3 size: 16 residues. The ends were cut back, 3 bases at V and 3 bases at J, with 16 bases in the middle. The CDR3 loop reads CASSWNIVYSYNEQFF. CDR3 bases: TGTGCCAGCAGCTGGAACATTGTTTACAGCTACAATGAGCAGTTCTTC.